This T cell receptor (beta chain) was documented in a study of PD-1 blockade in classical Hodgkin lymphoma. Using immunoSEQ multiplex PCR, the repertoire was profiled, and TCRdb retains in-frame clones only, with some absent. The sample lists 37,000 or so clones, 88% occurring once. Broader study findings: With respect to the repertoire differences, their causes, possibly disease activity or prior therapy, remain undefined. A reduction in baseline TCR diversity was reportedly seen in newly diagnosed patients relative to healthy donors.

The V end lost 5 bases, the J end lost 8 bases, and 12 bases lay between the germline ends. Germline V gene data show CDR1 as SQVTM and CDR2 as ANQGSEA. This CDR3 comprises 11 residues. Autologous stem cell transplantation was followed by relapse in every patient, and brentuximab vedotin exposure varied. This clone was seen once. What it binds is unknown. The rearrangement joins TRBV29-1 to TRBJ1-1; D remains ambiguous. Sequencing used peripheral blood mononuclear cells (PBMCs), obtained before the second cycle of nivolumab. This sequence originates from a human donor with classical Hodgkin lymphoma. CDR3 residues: CSVMHNREAFF. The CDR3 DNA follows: TGCAGCGTTATGCACAACCGGGAAGCTTTCTTT.